These 16 T cell receptor beta chains share one sample of origin, sequenced in a study of shared clonotypes between healthy human individuals (TCRdb year 2020). CD8 naive samples were CD45RO-negative cells positively selected for CCR7, giving a CD45RA+CCR7+ population that excluded TemRA cells. Libraries were made using the immunoSEQ multiplex PCR assay. TCRdb retrieved this table from immuneACCESS and kept in-frame rearrangements only. Not all clones are present; in checked studies, unresolved V genes account for under half, and no reason is known for the remainder. The sample has some 2,100,000 clones on record, about 92% of them singletons. The ten biggest clones cover 1.5% to 2% of the sample. The specimen was naive CD8+ T cells from PBMCs. Explained via the paper, the cell subset or site label denotes: CD45RA+CCR7+. The source of these receptors is a man aged 18 to 35 in good health. Some clones in this sample may be carry-over from other donors' samples.

The chain has TRBV11-2 and TRBJ2-7; D perhaps matches TRBD2 (5 bases). Germline V gives CDR1 SGHAT, CDR2 FQNNGV. This CDR3 region has 15 residues. The ends were cut back, 1 base at V and 2 bases at J, with 12 bases in the middle. In DNA, the CDR3 is TGTGCCAGCAGCTTAGGGCCGAGAGGGACCTACGAGCAGTACTTC. It codes for CASSLGPRGTYEQYF.

The gene calls are TRBV19 and TRBJ2-1; no clear D. The CDR3 length is 12 residues. CDR1 and CDR2 (germline): LNHDA, SQIVND (reference sequence). Trimming cost V 5 bases and J 9 bases, with 11 bases left between them. CDR3 DNA sequence: TGTGCCAGTAGTCCAGGTTGGGCTGAGCAGTTCTTC. Encoded protein: CASSPGWAEQFF.

The rearrangement links TRBV10-3 to TRBJ1-2; D is uncertain. Trimming left V 2 bases short and J 8 bases short, with 18 bases between. CDR1 and CDR2 (germline): ENHRY, SYGVKD. This CDR3 is built from 15 residues. CDR3 loop: CAISENLQDSGGYTF. DNA for the CDR3: TGTGCCATCAGTGAGAATCTTCAGGACTCCGGGGGCTACACCTTC.

The chain couples TRBV5-4 to TRBJ2-7; perhaps TRBD2 as D (5 bases). Germline CDR1 SGHNT, CDR2 YYREEE (reference sequence). Between the trimmed V and J ends, which lost 3 bases and 5 bases, there was a span of 18 bases. The CDR3 runs to 15 residues. This CDR3 reads CASSSRPGSADEQYF. In nucleotides, the CDR3 is TGTGCCAGCAGCTCCCGGCCGGGATCAGCGGACGAGCAGTACTTC.

V usage is TRBV5-6 and J usage is TRBJ2-3, with 12 bases identical to TRBD1. Germline-derived CDR1 and CDR2 are SGHDT and YYEEEE. V gave up 4 bases and J gave up 4 bases; unmatched junction bases: 7. The CDR3 totals 16 residues. The CDR3 region is CASSDWDRGRSDTQYF. The CDR3 DNA reads as TGTGCCAGCAGCGATTGGGACAGGGGGCGTTCAGATACGCAGTATTTT.

The chain has TRBV5-4 and TRBJ2-5, with TRBD2 matching over 16 bases. The CDR3 covers 17 residues. Germline assignment: CDR1 SGHNT and CDR2 YYREEE (reference sequence). J lost 5 bases, V lost 4 bases, and 8 bases had no gene match. The CDR3 DNA is TGTGCCAGCAGCCCGGGACTAGCGGGAGGGCCTAGGGAGACCCAGTACTTC. Its translation is CASSPGLAGGPRETQYF.

This clone was detected only once. CDR3 in amino acids: CASSLLARGYNEQFF. CDR3 nucleotide sequence: TGTGCCAGCAGTTTATTGGCGAGAGGCTACAATGAGCAGTTCTTC. V and J are TRBV27 and TRBJ2-1, with D uncertain. The CDR3 length is 15 residues. Germline V CDR1 and CDR2: MNHEY, SMNVEV (reference sequence). V gave up 1 base and J gave up 3 bases, with 10 bases separating them.

The chain couples TRBV7-6 to TRBJ2-7; D ambiguous. The CDR3 contains 14 residues. Germline V CDR1 and CDR2: SGHVS, FNYEAQ. Deletions cut 7 bases from V and 2 bases from J, with 15 bases between. This chain's CDR3 is CASIVGLPTYEQYF. Written as DNA, the CDR3 is TGTGCCAGCATAGTAGGGCTGCCAACCTACGAGCAGTACTTC.

V is TRBV2 and J is TRBJ1-2; D is unclear. Per germline, CDR1 SNHLY and CDR2 FYNNEI. V shed 1 base and J shed 2 bases, with 11 bases lying between them. The CDR3 length is 15 residues. The CDR3 nucleotides are TGTGCCAGCAGTGAAGGGGGAAGGTTAAACTATGGCTACACCTTC. Translation gives CASSEGGRLNYGYTF.

Regarding this clone: Other DNA sequences in the same sample also yield this CDR3. This chain connects TRBV9 to TRBJ1-1; TRBD1 matches at 9 bases. Trimming cost V 4 bases and J 6 bases; bases outside gene matches: 4. The CDR3 runs 13 residues. Germline assignment: CDR1 SGDLS and CDR2 YYNGEE. The DNA for the CDR3 is TGTGCCAGCAGCCGAGGGACAGGGCCTGAAGCTTTCTTT. Translated, it gives CASSRGTGPEAFF.

The DNA for the CDR3 is TGCGCCAGCAGCCCCCACAGAACCAGCGGGTACGAGCAGTACTTC. It yields the protein CASSPHRTSGYEQYF. V gene TRBV4-1 combines with J gene TRBJ2-7, with a weak D call TRBD2 (6 bases). Germline CDR1 MGHRA, CDR2 YSYEKL. CDR3 length: 15 residues. V was cut by 4 bases and J by 4 bases, with 17 bases left in between.

This clone was detected only once. The chain recombines TRBV2 with TRBJ2-7; 8 nucleotides match TRBD1. Germline-derived CDR1 and CDR2 are SNHLY and FYNNEI. CDR3 length: 16 amino acids. The V segment lost 0 bases and the J segment 2 bases; nucleotides outside the gene matches: 6. The CDR3, as DNA: TGTGCCAGCAGTGAAGCCCCTAGACAGGGGCCCTACGAGCAGTACTTC. Its translation: CASSEAPRQGPYEQYF. The full variable domain, completed using reference TRBV2 and TRBJ2-7, is EPEVTQTPSHQVTQMGQEVILRCVPISNHLYFYWYRQILGQKVEFLVSFYNNEISEKSEIFDDQFSVERPDGSNFTLKIRSTKLEDSAMYFCASSEAPRQGPYEQYFGPGTRLTVT.

This chain uses TRBV10-2 with TRBJ1-6; tentative D call: TRBD1 (5 bases). Trimming left V 2 bases short and J 8 bases short, with 10 bases between. Germline V gene lookup returns CDR1 WSHSY and CDR2 SAAADI. This CDR3 comprises 14 residues. CDR3 protein: CASSEIGGDSPLHF. CDR3 coding DNA: TGCGCCAGCAGTGAGATTGGAGGGGATTCACCCCTCCACTTT.

This clone was counted a single time. The rearrangement uses TRBV9 and TRBJ2-2; D gene unclear. The ends were cut back, 0 bases at V and 8 bases at J, with 11 bases in the middle. CDR3 length: 14 residues. Per germline, CDR1 SGDLS and CDR2 YYNGEE. CDR3 DNA sequence: TGTGCCAGCAGCGTAGGTTCAGCGTGGGGGGAGCTGTTTTTT. Residues: CASSVGSAWGELFF. Full variable domain (rest looked up from reference TRBV9 and TRBJ2-2): DSGVTQTPKHLITATGQRVTLRCSPRSGDLSVYWYQQSLDQGLQFLIQYYNGEERAKGNILERFSAQQFPDLHSELNLSSLELGDSALYFCASSVGSAWGELFFGEGSRLTVL.

The rearrangement links TRBV27 to TRBJ2-1; D gene uncertain. Trimming took 6 bases from V and 5 from J, leaving 11 bases between them. The germline V gene has CDR1 MNHEY and CDR2 SMNVEV (reference sequence). The CDR3 runs to 13 residues. CDR3 DNA: TGTGCCAGCAGCCCCAGTCCGGACAATGAGCAGTTCTTC. It encodes CASSPSPDNEQFF.

This chain uses TRBV14 with TRBJ1-2; no clear D. The CDR3 is 12 residues long. V gave up 4 bases and J gave up 4 bases, with 7 bases separating them. From germline, CDR1 is SGHDN and CDR2 FVKESK. The CDR3 sequence is CASSLSPYGYTF. In DNA form, the CDR3 reads TGTGCCAGCAGCCTGAGCCCCTATGGCTACACCTTC.